The 2 T cell receptor beta chains below were found in one sample sequenced in a study of graft-versus-host responses after intestinal transplantation. No antigen is known for these receptors. Generated by immunoSEQ multiplex PCR, the TCRdb table keeps only in-frame clones and is missing some. The sample lists about 39,000 clones, nearly 95% occurring once. Sequenced material: unstimulated CD8+ T cells sorted from spleen or lymph node cells, taken before transplant. These receptor sequences come from a human donor who was the organ donor for an intestinal transplant.

The rearrangement joins TRBV11-2 to TRBJ2-3; D unresolved. V was pared by 4 bases and J by 7 bases, with 9 bases between. The germline V gene encodes CDR1 SGHAT and CDR2 FQNNGV. CDR3 length equals 12 residues. The CDR3 region is CASSSPSNTQYF. The CDR3 coding sequence is TGTGCCAGCAGCTCACCATCTAATACGCAGTATTTT.

V usage is TRBV6-5 and J usage is TRBJ1-1; D is undetermined. The germline V and J ends were trimmed by 5 bases and 3 bases, with 13 bases remaining between them. The CDR3 sequence is 14 residues long. CDR1 MNHEY and CDR2 SVGAGI come from the germline V gene. CDR3 sequence reads: CASSEDEWDTEAFF. CDR3 bases: TGTGCCAGCAGTGAAGACGAATGGGACACTGAAGCTTTCTTT.